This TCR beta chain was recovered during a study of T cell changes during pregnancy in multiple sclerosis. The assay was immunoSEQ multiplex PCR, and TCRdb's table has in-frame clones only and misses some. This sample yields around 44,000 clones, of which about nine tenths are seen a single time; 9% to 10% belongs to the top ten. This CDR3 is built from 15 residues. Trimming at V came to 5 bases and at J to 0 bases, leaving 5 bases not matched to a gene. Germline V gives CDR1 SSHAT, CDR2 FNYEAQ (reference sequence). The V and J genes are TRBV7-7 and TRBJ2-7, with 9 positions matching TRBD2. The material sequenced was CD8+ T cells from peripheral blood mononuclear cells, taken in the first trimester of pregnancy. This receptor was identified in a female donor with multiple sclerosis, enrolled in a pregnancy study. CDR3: CASSPGSGSSYEQYF. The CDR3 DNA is TGTGCCAGCAGCCCTGGTAGCGGGAGCTCCTACGAGCAGTACTTC.